These 11 T cell receptor beta chains originate from one sample sequenced in a study of tumor-infiltrating lymphocytes in oesophageal squamous cell carcinoma. TCRdb re-analysed the PCR reads in MiXCR, keeping a single row per CDR3 protein. The sample records about 13,000 distinct CDR3 sequences, 51% being singletons. Sequencing input: blood. The receptors stem from a female donor with esophageal squamous cell carcinoma.

Details on this clonotype: A junction boundary mismatches the germline segment, possibly from a read error. The chain combines TRBV7-7 with TRBJ2-3, with D perhaps TRBD1 or TRBD2 (5 bases each). TRBJ2-5 matches the DNA end more closely, so the J call is doubtful. The CDR3 is made up of 13 amino acids. Germline V CDR1 and CDR2: SSHAT, FNYEAQ (reference sequence). CDR3 coding DNA: TGTGCTAGCAGCCTGGGGGTTCAAGAGACCCAGTACTTC. Amino acids: CASSLGVQETQYF.

This clonotype was detected many times. The CDR3 spells CATSRDRGRETQYF. CDR3 nucleotides: TGTGCCACCAGCAGAGATAGGGGCCGAGAGACCCAGTACTTC. The chain employs TRBV15 and TRBJ2-5, with a weak D call TRBD1 (5 bases). This CDR3 is 14 amino acids long. From germline, CDR1 is LNHNV and CDR2 YYDKDF (reference sequence). Trimming left V 0 bases short and J 4 bases short, with 9 bases between.

The chain employs TRBV7-6 and TRBJ2-6; D gene unclear. The germline gives CDR1 SGHVS, CDR2 FNYEAQ. The CDR3 has 14 residues. Trimming took 5 bases from V and 0 from J, leaving 5 bases between them. CDR3 coding DNA: TGTGCCAGCAGCGTTAACTCTGGGGCCAACGTCCTGACTTTC. Protein product: CASSVNSGANVLTF.

This clonotype was detected ten times or more. The rearrangement uses TRBV2 and TRBJ1-4; perhaps TRBD1 as D (6 bases). The CDR3 has 14 residues. Trimming cost V 6 bases and J 0 bases, with 8 bases left between them. Looked up from germline, CDR1 is SNHLY and CDR2 is FYNNEI. The CDR3 sequence is CASSWTATNEKLFF. The CDR3 region has the DNA TGTGCCAGCAGCTGGACAGCAACTAATGAAAAACTGTTTTTT.

This clonotype was recorded a few times. V and J are TRBV7-9 and TRBJ2-7, with 11 bases aligning to TRBD2. With the DNA end fitting TRBJ2-1 better, the J assignment may be wrong. The CDR3 covers 15 residues. CDR1 and CDR2 (germline): SEHNR, FQNEAQ (reference sequence). This CDR3 is CASSFPTSGVGEQFF. CDR3 nucleotide sequence: TGTGCCAGCAGCTTCCCGACTAGCGGGGTCGGTGAGCAGTTCTTC.

The chain links TRBV24-1 to TRBJ2-3; D call uncertain. Germline V CDR1 and CDR2: KGHDR, SFDVKD. The CDR3 extends over 13 amino acids. Trimming cost V 5 bases and J 1 base, with 6 bases left between them. CDR3 residues: CATSGRRTDTQYF. The CDR3 region has the DNA TGTGCCACCAGTGGGCGGCGCACAGATACGCAGTATTTT.

The chain has TRBV12-3 or TRBV12-4 and TRBJ2-4; D is perhaps TRBD2 (6 bases). V was shortened by 5 bases and J by 9 bases, with 17 bases between the two germline ends. The CDR3 is 14 residues long. The CDR3 sequence: CASSPAGYGSIQYF. CDR3 bases: TGTGCCAGCAGTCCCGCGGGGTACGGAAGCATTCAGTACTTC.

V is TRBV7-3 and J is TRBJ2-6; 13 nucleotides match TRBD2. Near its end, the DNA agrees better with TRBJ2-7, so the J call may be wrong. The CDR3 consists of 15 residues. Germline CDR1 SGHTA, CDR2 FQGTGA. CDR3: CASSPGTSGISEQYF. The CDR3 nucleotides are TGTGCCAGCAGCCCAGGGACTAGCGGGATTTCCGAGCAGTACTTC.

This chain connects TRBV12-3 or TRBV12-4 to TRBJ2-3, with 13 bases aligning to TRBD2. The ends lost 4 bases at V and 4 bases at J; junction bases unmatched: 8. The CDR3 loop spans 17 amino acids. CDR3 bases: TGTGCCAGCAGTTCTACAGGACTAGCGGGGGTATCAGATACGCAGTATTTT. Protein sequence: CASSSTGLAGVSDTQYF.

This clonotype is judged medium-sized (0.01 to 0.1%). A read error may account for a junction end that differs from germline. This sequence joins TRBV2 and TRBJ2-5; TRBD2 matches at 9 bases. CDR3 length equals 13 residues. Germline loops: CDR1 SNHLY, CDR2 FYNNEI. The CDR3 loop is CASSGGTSQTPYF. The CDR3 DNA reads as TGTGCCAGCAGTGGAGGGACTAGCCAGACCCCGTACTTC.

The gene calls are TRBV7-6 and TRBJ2-6; D not resolved. Trimming cost V 5 bases and J 1 base, with 12 bases left between them. This CDR3 spans 16 amino acids. Germline lookup yields CDR1 SGHVS and CDR2 FNYEAQ. CDR3 DNA: TGTGCCAGCAGCCAAGGACGCAATTCTGGGGCCAACGTCCTGACTTTC. This sequence encodes CASSQGRNSGANVLTF. Full variable domain (rest looked up from reference TRBV7-6 and TRBJ2-6): GAGVSQSPRYKVTKRGQDVALRCDPISGHVSLYWYRQALGQGPEFLTYFNYEAQQDKSGLPNDRFSAERPEGSISTLTIQRTEQRDSAMYRCASSQGRNSGANVLTFGAGSRLTVL.